A selection of T cell receptor beta chains follows, all from one sample in a study of glioma-infiltrating T cells after dendritic cell vaccination. The repertoire was sequenced with immunoSEQ multiplex PCR; TCRdb's copy has only in-frame clones and lacks some. The data show roughly 62,000 clones, roughly four fifths seen once. Specimen: blood, collected after dendritic cell vaccination. The receptor source for this set is a human donor with glioblastoma. The CDR3 runs from the conserved cysteine through the conserved F or W. Fields, in order: clone size, J gene, D gene, V gene, CDR3 protein, CDR3 DNA. D genes are given only for firm matches. Where a row states a size, it is once, few, many or the class of an expanded clone; other rows omit it.

>-|TRBJ2-7|-|TRBV7-9
CASSEKEGQYF
TGTGCCAGCAGTGAAAAGGAGGGTCAGTACTTC
>-|TRBJ1-3|-|TRBV25-1
CASSAYLGSGNTIYF
TGTGCCAGCAGTGCCTATCTAGGCTCTGGAAACACCATATATTTT
>-|TRBJ2-2|TRBD1|TRBV6-1
CASTPQQGSPGELFF
TGTGCCAGCACTCCCCAACAGGGGTCCCCCGGGGAGCTGTTTTTT
>once|TRBJ1-1|TRBD1|TRBV30
CAWRQPDRENTEAFF
TGTGCCTGGAGACAACCGGACAGGGAGAACACTGAAGCTTTCTTT
>-|TRBJ2-7|TRBD2|TRBV27
CASSLSGGGSEQYF
TGTGCCAGCAGTTTATCGGGCGGGGGGTCCGAGCAGTACTTC
>-|TRBJ2-1|TRBD2|TRBV13
CASSLEGLAGGNEQFF
TGTGCCAGCAGCTTAGAGGGATTAGCGGGGGGCAATGAGCAGTTCTTC
>-|TRBJ2-7|-|TRBV5-5
CASSLAVYEQYF
TGTGCCAGCAGCTTGGCAGTATACGAGCAGTACTTC
>-|TRBJ1-1|TRBD1|TRBV5-1
CASSWGQGDTEAFF
TGCGCCAGCAGCTGGGGACAGGGTGACACTGAAGCTTTCTTT
>-|TRBJ1-1|-|TRBV5-4
CASSPGGSRGTEAFF
TGTGCCAGCAGCCCTGGGGGCTCCAGGGGCACTGAAGCTTTCTTT
>-|TRBJ2-7|-|TRBV5-4
CASSIGTRGYEQYF
TGTGCCAGCAGCATCGGGACAAGAGGCTACGAGCAGTACTTC
>-|TRBJ2-1|-|TRBV27
CASSLLGSQDEQFF
TGTGCCAGCAGTTTGTTGGGTTCGCAGGATGAGCAGTTCTTC
>-|TRBJ1-2|-|TRBV6-5
CASSYRRFDDGYTF
TGTGCCAGCAGTTACCGGAGGTTTGATGATGGCTACACCTTC
>-|TRBJ2-1|-|TRBV9
CASGVEGWEVPSYNEQFF
TGTGCCAGCGGCGTAGAAGGTTGGGAGGTCCCCTCCTACAATGAGCAGTTCTTC
>-|TRBJ2-3|TRBD2|TRBV6-5
CASRISGGITDTQYF
TGTGCCAGCAGGATTAGCGGGGGGATTACAGATACGCAGTATTTT
>-|TRBJ1-2|-|TRBV10-3
CAITQGTGYGYTF
TGTGCCATCACTCAGGGAACAGGCTATGGCTACACCTTC
>-|TRBJ1-6|-|TRBV14
CASSRNWAEYNSPLHF
TGTGCCAGCAGCCGGAACTGGGCCGAATATAATTCACCCCTCCACTTT
>-|TRBJ1-2|TRBD1|TRBV6-1
CASSHMDRGERYTF
TGTGCCAGCAGCCACATGGACAGGGGTGAGCGCTACACCTTC
>-|TRBJ2-7|-|TRBV18
CASSREGEQYF
TGTGCCAGCTCCCGAGAGGGAGAGCAGTACTTC
>-|TRBJ1-5|TRBD1|TRBV5-6
CASSPGTVNQPQHF
TGTGCCAGCAGTCCCGGGACAGTAAATCAGCCCCAGCATTTT
>-|TRBJ1-1|-|TRBV27
CASSPYRIMTPNTEAFF
TGTGCCAGCAGTCCCTACCGTATCATGACACCGAACACTGAAGCCTTCTTT
>-|TRBJ1-2|-|TRBV10-2
CASSGQGAARGYGYTF
TGCGCCAGCAGTGGGCAAGGGGCTGCCAGGGGCTATGGCTACACCTTC
>-|TRBJ2-1|-|TRBV11-3
CASSPRQGLYNEQFF
TGTGCCAGCAGCCCACGACAGGGACTTTACAATGAGCAGTTCTTC
>-|TRBJ2-1|TRBD2|TRBV7-3
CASSLLAGGSDEQFF
TGTGCCAGCAGCTTACTAGCGGGGGGTTCAGATGAGCAGTTCTTC
>-|TRBJ2-1|TRBD2|TRBV25-1
CASSETSGSLNEQFF
TGTGCCAGCAGTGAGACTAGCGGGTCTCTCAATGAGCAGTTCTTC
>-|TRBJ2-1|-|TRBV12-5
CASGPLSQGGEQFF
TGTGCTAGTGGCCCCCTTTCTCAGGGAGGTGAGCAGTTCTTC
>-|TRBJ2-2|-|TRBV4-3
CASSHPTGTGELFF
TGCGCCAGCAGCCATCCGACGGGCACCGGGGAGCTGTTTTTT
>-|TRBJ1-2|TRBD1|TRBV30
CAWGQGSGYTF
TGTGCCTGGGGACAGGGGTCCGGCTACACCTTC
>-|TRBJ2-7|-|TRBV7-6
CASSQKPRGLMWSYEQYF
TGTGCCAGCAGCCAAAAACCCCGGGGGTTGATGTGGTCCTACGAGCAGTACTTC